This passage covers 32 T cell receptor beta chains from one sample sequenced in a study of blood T cell repertoires in COVID-19. Profiled with immunoSEQ multiplex PCR; TCRdb holds only in-frame clones, not every one. The sample records roughly 190,000 clones, 88% being singletons. The sequenced material came from peripheral blood. These receptors all come from a human donor in a cohort sampled during active COVID-19.

Worth noting for this clone: At one of its ends the junction is not consistent with the germline gene, which may arise from a read error. The rearrangement joins TRBV5-6 to TRBJ1-2; D possibly corresponds to TRBD1 (6 bases). The germline CDR1 and CDR2 sequences are SGHDT and YYEEEE. CDR3 length: 15 residues. The DNA of the CDR3 is TGTGCCAGCAGCGGGGGACATTTAGGAGACTATCGCTACACCTTC. This sequence encodes CASSGGHLGDYRYTF.

The gene calls are TRBV15 and TRBJ2-5; D perhaps matches TRBD1 (5 bases). Per germline, CDR1 LNHNV and CDR2 YYDKDF (reference sequence). The CDR3 covers 14 residues. V shed 0 bases and J shed 5 bases, with 10 bases lying between them. DNA for the CDR3: TGTGCCACCAGCAGAGATGGGGCAGCGGAGACCCAGTACTTC. Translating it yields CATSRDGAAETQYF. The full variable domain, in which reference TRBV15 and TRBJ2-5 provide the parts outside the CDR3, is DAMVIQNPRYQVTQFGKPVTLSCSQTLNHNVMYWYQQKSSQAPKLLFHYYDKDFNNEADTPDNFQSRRPNTSFCFLDIRSPGLGDTAMYLCATSRDGAAETQYFGPGTRLLVL.

The V call is TRBV5-6, the J call TRBJ2-1, with 10 nucleotides matching TRBD2. Germline V gives CDR1 SGHDT, CDR2 YYEEEE. Trimming at V came to 0 bases and at J to 5 bases, leaving 5 bases not matched to a gene. The CDR3 runs to 16 residues. The CDR3 nucleotides read TGTGCCAGCAGCTTGGGGGGACTAGCGACCAACAATGAGCAGTTCTTC. This translates into CASSLGGLATNNEQFF.

This chain joins TRBV5-4 and TRBJ2-3, with 11 bases that match TRBD1. Germline V lookup: CDR1 SGHNT, CDR2 YYREEE (reference sequence). CDR3 size: 15 residues. The trim removed 4 bases at V and 4 bases at J, leaving 5 bases unmatched. CDR3: CASSLRDRGADTQYF. CDR3 nucleotides: TGTGCCAGCAGCCTCCGGGACAGGGGGGCAGATACGCAGTATTTT. The full variable domain, with the rest looked up from reference TRBV5-4 and TRBJ2-3, is ETGVTQSPTHLIKTRGQQVTLRCSSQSGHNTVSWYQQALGQGPQFIFQYYREEENGRGNFPPRFSGLQFPNYSSELNVNALELDDSALYLCASSLRDRGADTQYFGPGTRLTVL.

The rearrangement uses TRBV9 and TRBJ1-6; no definite D call. This CDR3 is 15 amino acids long. The V and J ends lost 4 bases and 9 bases respectively, with 17 bases between them. Germline loops: CDR1 SGDLS, CDR2 YYNGEE. CDR3 nucleotide sequence: TGTGCCAGCAGCTCCGGATACAGTGCAATTTCACCCCTCCACTTT. As protein: CASSSGYSAISPLHF.

The V and J genes are TRBV11-2 and TRBJ1-4; D is possibly TRBD1 (6 bases). Germline values: CDR1 SGHAT, CDR2 FQNNGV. The CDR3 has 14 residues. V was pared by 1 base and J by 7 bases, with 10 bases between. CDR3 protein: CASSLGGRTEKLFF. CDR3 nucleotides: TGTGCCAGCAGCTTAGGGGGGCGGACTGAAAAACTGTTTTTT.

This chain connects TRBV7-9 to TRBJ2-3; 8 nucleotides line up with TRBD1. Germline V CDR1 and CDR2: SEHNR, FQNEAQ (reference sequence). The ends lost 6 bases at V and 4 bases at J; junction bases unmatched: 12. The CDR3 spans 16 residues. The CDR3 sequence: CASSSGQGGGADTQYF. CDR3 coding DNA: TGTGCCAGCAGTTCAGGACAGGGTGGAGGGGCAGATACGCAGTATTTT.

This chain connects TRBV5-1 to TRBJ1-1; 7 nucleotides match TRBD1. V dropped 5 bases and J dropped 1; count of bases not matched to a gene: 5. The length of the CDR3 is 14 residues. CDR1 is SGHRS, CDR2 YFSETQ, per germline. CDR3 region: CASSLTGTNTEAFF. The CDR3 DNA sequence: TGCGCCAGCAGTCTGACAGGGACGAACACTGAAGCTTTCTTT.

This chain joins TRBV6-5 and TRBJ2-6, with TRBD1 matching 8 bases. This CDR3 region has 15 residues. J lost 5 bases, V lost 6 bases, and 6 bases had no gene match. Looked up from germline, CDR1 is MNHEY and CDR2 is SVGAGI. DNA for the CDR3: TGTGCCAGCAGCCTAGACAGGGGACGGGCCAACGTCCTGACTTTC. It encodes CASSLDRGRANVLTF.

The rearrangement uses TRBV28 and TRBJ2-7; possibly TRBD1 for D (5 bases). The CDR3 covers 14 residues. Per germline, CDR1 MDHEN and CDR2 SYDVKM. Trimming left V 3 bases short and J 4 bases short, with 13 bases between. This CDR3 is CASSLVQGLYEQYF. CDR3 in DNA: TGTGCCAGCAGTTTGGTTCAGGGCCTATACGAGCAGTACTTC.

The V gene is TRBV19, the J gene TRBJ2-1; 12 bases match TRBD1. There are 17 residues in the CDR3. Losses at the gene ends were 10 bases for V and 4 bases for J; bases not matched to a gene: 14. Germline V lookup: CDR1 LNHDA, CDR2 SQIVND (reference sequence). DNA of the CDR3: TGTGCCACCGATCTCCGGGACAGGGGGCGGGGGTACAATGAGCAGTTCTTC. It translates to CATDLRDRGRGYNEQFF.

This rearrangement joins TRBV10-1 to TRBJ1-6; 7 bases line up with TRBD1. This CDR3 is 14 amino acids long. CDR1 WNHNN and CDR2 SYGVQD come from the germline V gene (reference sequence). Unmatched junction bases numbered 5, after V lost 5 bases and J lost 7 bases. CDR3 amino acids: CASSPGQWNSPLHF. In nucleotides, the CDR3 is TGCGCCAGCAGTCCGGGACAGTGGAATTCACCCCTCCACTTT.

The chain recombines TRBV12-3 or TRBV12-4 with TRBJ1-1; no reliable D call. The CDR3 spans 11 residues. V was trimmed by 6 bases and J by 6 bases, leaving 8 bases between them. The CDR3 DNA is TGTGCCAGCAGCCGTTTCCCTGAAGCTTTCTTT. This translates into CASSRFPEAFF.

The J gene is TRBJ2-3, the V gene TRBV7-6, with D possibly matching TRBD1 (5 bases). The CDR3 has 16 residues. CDR1 is SGHVS, CDR2 FNYEAQ, per germline. V gave up 5 bases and J gave up 3 bases, with 18 bases separating them. CDR3 sequence reads: CASSGFGRGGTDTQYF. CDR3 in DNA: TGTGCCAGCAGCGGCTTCGGTAGGGGTGGGACAGATACGCAGTATTTT.

This chain connects TRBV5-1 to TRBJ2-2; 11 bases line up with TRBD1. The germline V gene encodes CDR1 SGHRS and CDR2 YFSETQ. The CDR3 spans 15 residues. V lost 5 bases to trimming and J lost 4 bases; unmatched junction nucleotides: 4. The CDR3 spells CASSWTGGGTGELFF. In DNA, the CDR3 is TGCGCCAGCAGTTGGACAGGGGGCGGCACCGGGGAGCTGTTTTTT.

The chain links TRBV30 to TRBJ2-1, with 8 bases aligning to TRBD1. The germline V gene encodes CDR1 GTSNPN and CDR2 SVGIG (reference sequence). The V segment lost 4 bases and the J segment 8 bases; nucleotides outside the gene matches: 4. This CDR3 is built from 12 residues. The chain's CDR3 is CAWTNRGDEQFF. Here the CDR3 DNA reads TGTGCCTGGACAAACAGGGGGGATGAGCAGTTCTTC.

J is TRBJ2-7 and V is TRBV7-9; 8 positions agree with TRBD1. The CDR3 contains 16 residues. Germline V gene sequence: CDR1 SEHNR, CDR2 FQNEAQ (reference sequence). The J segment lost 1 base and the V segment lost 3 bases, leaving 8 bases of the junction unmatched. The CDR3 protein is CASSFQSGGASYEQYF. The CDR3 nucleotides read TGTGCCAGCAGCTTCCAATCAGGGGGCGCGTCCTACGAGCAGTACTTC. The full variable domain, in which reference TRBV7-9 and TRBJ2-7 provide the parts outside the CDR3, is DTGVSQNPRHKITKRGQNVTFRCDPISEHNRLYWYRQTLGQGPEFLTYFQNEAQLEKSRLLSDRFSAERPKGSFSTLEIQRTEQGDSAMYLCASSFQSGGASYEQYFGPGTRLTVT.

The J gene is TRBJ1-2, the V gene TRBV4-3, with 10 bases matching TRBD1. Germline values: CDR1 LGHNA, CDR2 YSLEER. V dropped 3 bases and J dropped 3; count of bases not matched to a gene: 4. The CDR3 length is 15 residues. CDR3 nucleotides: TGCGCCAGCAGCCACTCCGGGACAGGGGACTATGGCTACACCTTC. This codes for CASSHSGTGDYGYTF.

The chain employs TRBV7-9 and TRBJ1-2, with D unresolved. Germline CDR1 SEHNR, CDR2 FQNEAQ (reference sequence). Deletions cut 0 bases from V and 9 bases from J, with 11 bases between. The CDR3 is 13 residues long. The CDR3 protein is CASSLATLVSYTF. The CDR3 DNA is TGTGCCAGCAGCTTAGCCACCTTAGTGAGCTACACCTTC.

The V call is TRBV6-6, the J call TRBJ2-7, with 8 nucleotides matching TRBD1. Germline CDR1 is MNHNY and CDR2 is SVGAGI (reference sequence). The CDR3 totals 15 residues. V lost 6 bases to trimming and J lost 0 bases; unmatched junction nucleotides: 7. In DNA, the CDR3 is TGTGCCAGCAGAGGACAGGGTAAAAGCTCCTACGAGCAGTACTTC. It translates to CASRGQGKSSYEQYF.

The chain recombines TRBV19 with TRBJ1-5; 8 nucleotides match TRBD1. The CDR3 consists of 14 residues. With V trimmed by 3 bases and J by 8 bases, 6 bases remained unmatched. Germline lookup yields CDR1 LNHDA and CDR2 SQIVND (reference sequence). The CDR3: CASSISGGGKPQHF. CDR3 DNA sequence: TGTGCCAGTAGTATCTCAGGGGGCGGGAAGCCCCAGCATTTT.

This sequence joins TRBV7-8 and TRBJ2-5, with unresolved D. The germline V gene has CDR1 SGHVS and CDR2 FQNEAQ. This CDR3 comprises 14 residues. V lost 3 bases, J lost 1 base, and 9 bases lay in between. CDR3 nucleotides: TGTGCCAGCAGCTTTATGAGCCTCCAAGAGACCCAGTACTTC. This gives the protein CASSFMSLQETQYF.

DNA for the CDR3: TGTGCCAGCAGTGCCAGACAAAACACTGAAGCTTTCTTT. Amino acids: CASSARQNTEAFF. The chain links TRBV2 to TRBJ1-1, with D hard to call. CDR1 and CDR2 (germline): SNHLY, FYNNEI. This CDR3 has 13 residues. Trimming removed 4 bases at V and 2 bases at J, with 8 bases between.

The chain combines TRBV10-3 with TRBJ2-2; D is ambiguous. Germline V gene lookup returns CDR1 ENHRY and CDR2 SYGVKD. Between the trimmed V and J ends, which lost 5 bases and 0 bases, there was a span of 10 bases. This CDR3 is built from 15 residues. The CDR3 spells CAISRGLANTGELFF. Written as DNA, the CDR3 is TGTGCCATCAGTCGCGGCCTCGCGAACACCGGGGAGCTGTTTTTT.

Only one count was recorded for this clone. V usage is TRBV5-1 and J usage is TRBJ2-2, with a possible D match to TRBD2 (5 bases). The CDR3 loop spans 15 amino acids. The V end was cut by 3 bases, the J end by 2 bases, with 11 bases between. Germline V lookup: CDR1 SGHRS, CDR2 YFSETQ. CDR3: CASSWAGINTGELFF. The CDR3 bases are TGCGCCAGCAGCTGGGCCGGGATCAACACCGGGGAGCTGTTTTTT.

CDR3: CASSMIGTTNQPQHF. The CDR3 DNA reads as TGTGCCAGTAGTATGATTGGGACAACAAATCAGCCCCAGCATTTT. The chain is built from TRBV19 and TRBJ1-5, with D possibly being TRBD1 (6 bases). The germline V gene encodes CDR1 LNHDA and CDR2 SQIVND (reference sequence). Trimming took off 3 bases at V and 4 bases at J, with 13 bases between the two ends. CDR3 length: 15 residues.

The genes are TRBV28 and TRBJ2-1, with D possibly being TRBD2 (5 bases). CDR1 and CDR2 (germline): MDHEN, SYDVKM. Trimming cost V 8 bases and J 10 bases, with 15 bases left between them. The CDR3 sequence is 12 residues long. CDR3 amino acids: CASSAPRGEQFF. The DNA for the CDR3 is TGTGCCAGCTCGGCGCCTCGCGGGGAGCAGTTCTTC.

The DNA of the CDR3 is TGTGCCAGCAGCTTAGAAGGAAGCGCGACCATGAGGAACACCATATATTTT. Its protein product is CASSLEGSATMRNTIYF. The chain employs TRBV11-2 and TRBJ1-3; no reliable D call. This CDR3 is built from 17 residues. Trimming left V 0 bases short and J 7 bases short, with 19 bases between. Germline CDR1 SGHAT, CDR2 FQNNGV. The whole variable domain, remainder taken from reference TRBV11-2 and TRBJ1-3, is EAGVAQSPRYKIIEKRQSVAFWCNPISGHATLYWYQQILGQGPKLLIQFQNNGVVDDSQLPKDRFSAERLKGVDSTLKIQPAKLEDSAVYLCASSLEGSATMRNTIYFGEGSWLTVV.

This chain joins TRBV6-2 or TRBV6-3 and TRBJ1-5, with TRBD1 identical over 9 bases. Trimming took 4 bases from V and 8 from J; bases not matched to a gene: 9. From germline, CDR1 is MNHEY and CDR2 SVGEGT. The length of the CDR3 is 15 residues. CDR3 loop: CASSLPGTGYEPQHF. The CDR3 coding sequence is TGTGCCAGCAGTTTACCCGGGACAGGGTATGAGCCCCAGCATTTT.

This chain uses TRBV5-1 with TRBJ2-7; 11 nucleotides line up with TRBD1. CDR3 size: 15 residues. Germline V lookup: CDR1 SGHRS, CDR2 YFSETQ. The V gene end was trimmed by 2 bases and the J gene end by 6 bases; junction bases not matched to a gene: 7. The CDR3 here is CASSFTGTGGFEQYF. The DNA of the CDR3 is TGCGCCAGCAGCTTCACGGGGACAGGGGGTTTCGAGCAGTACTTC.

The sample holds one count of this clone. The chain links TRBV28 to TRBJ2-7; 7 positions agree with TRBD2. With 6 bases clipped from V and 5 bases from J, the junction kept 13 bases outside the gene matches. Germline V lookup: CDR1 MDHEN, CDR2 SYDVKM. This CDR3 region has 15 residues. The CDR3 coding sequence is TGTGCCAGCAGGGGGGAGGGGTTAGGACTCCACGAGCAGTACTTC. This codes for CASRGEGLGLHEQYF.

The chain uses TRBV11-3 and TRBJ2-5; D ambiguous. The CDR3 is 13 residues long. The germline V gene encodes CDR1 SGHNT and CDR2 YENEEA. The V and J ends lost 3 bases and 5 bases respectively, with 10 bases between them. The DNA for the CDR3 is TGTGCCAGCAGCTTCGGCACCAGGGAGACCCAGTACTTC. Its protein product is CASSFGTRETQYF.